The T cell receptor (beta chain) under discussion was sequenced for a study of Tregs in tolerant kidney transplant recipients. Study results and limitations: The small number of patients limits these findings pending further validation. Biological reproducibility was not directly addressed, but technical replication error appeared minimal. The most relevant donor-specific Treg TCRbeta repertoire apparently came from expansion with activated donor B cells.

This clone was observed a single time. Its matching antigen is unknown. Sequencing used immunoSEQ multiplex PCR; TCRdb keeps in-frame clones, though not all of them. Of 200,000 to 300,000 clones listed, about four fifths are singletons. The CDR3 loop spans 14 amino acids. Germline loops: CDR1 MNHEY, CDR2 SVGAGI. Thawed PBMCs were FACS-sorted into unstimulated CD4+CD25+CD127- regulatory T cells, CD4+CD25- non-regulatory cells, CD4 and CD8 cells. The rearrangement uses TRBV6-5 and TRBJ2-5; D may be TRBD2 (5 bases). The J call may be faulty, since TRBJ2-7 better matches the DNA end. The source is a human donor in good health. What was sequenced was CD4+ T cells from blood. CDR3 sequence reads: CASSYSSGGYEQYF. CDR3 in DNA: TGTGCCAGCAGTTACTCGAGCGGAGGATACGAGCAGTACTTC.